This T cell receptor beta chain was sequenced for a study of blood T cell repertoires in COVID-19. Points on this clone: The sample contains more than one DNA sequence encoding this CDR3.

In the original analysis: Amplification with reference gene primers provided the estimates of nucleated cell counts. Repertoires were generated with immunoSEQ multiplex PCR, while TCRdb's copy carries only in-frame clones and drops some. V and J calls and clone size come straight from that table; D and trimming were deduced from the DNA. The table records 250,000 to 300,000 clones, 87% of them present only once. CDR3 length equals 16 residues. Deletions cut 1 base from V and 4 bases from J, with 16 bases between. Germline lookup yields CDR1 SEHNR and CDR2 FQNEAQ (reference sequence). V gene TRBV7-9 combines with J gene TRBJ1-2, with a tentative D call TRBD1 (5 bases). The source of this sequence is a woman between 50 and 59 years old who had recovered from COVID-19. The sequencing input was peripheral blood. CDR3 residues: CASSLGSRDSGYGYTF. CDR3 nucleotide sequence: TGTGCCAGCAGCTTAGGCTCCAGGGATTCTGGCTATGGCTACACCTTC.